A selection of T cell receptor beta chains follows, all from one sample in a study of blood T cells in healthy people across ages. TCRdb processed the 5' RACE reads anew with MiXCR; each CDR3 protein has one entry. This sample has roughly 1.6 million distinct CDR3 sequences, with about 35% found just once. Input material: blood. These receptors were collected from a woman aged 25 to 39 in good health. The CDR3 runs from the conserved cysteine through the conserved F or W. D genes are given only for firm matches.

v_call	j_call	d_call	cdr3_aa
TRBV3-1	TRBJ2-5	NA	CASSPAPAHQETQYF
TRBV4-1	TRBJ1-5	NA	CASSPNAALQGNQPQHF
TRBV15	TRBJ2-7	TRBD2	CATSMKRGPETRYF
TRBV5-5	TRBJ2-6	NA	CASSLAYSGANVLTF
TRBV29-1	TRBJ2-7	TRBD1	CSVEGTADSSYEQYF
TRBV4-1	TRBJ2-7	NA	CASSQEGDHRYEQYF
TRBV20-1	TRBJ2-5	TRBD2	CSARDSGLAGYLRETQYF
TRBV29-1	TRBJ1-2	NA	CSVEPQGYGYTF
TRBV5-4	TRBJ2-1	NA	CASSLGGVAGEGDEQFF
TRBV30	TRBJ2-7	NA	CAWSPAPYEQYF
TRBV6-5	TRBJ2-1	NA	CASSYPEGNEQFF
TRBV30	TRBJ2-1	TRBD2	CAMAQGLAFERFF
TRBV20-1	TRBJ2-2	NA	CSARDPGGANTGELFF
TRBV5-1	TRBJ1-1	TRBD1	CASSAWTGSGTEAFF
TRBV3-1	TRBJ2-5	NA	CASSRNGGETQYF
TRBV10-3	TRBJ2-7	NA	CAISVSEGREQYF
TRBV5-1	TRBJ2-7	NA	CASSGEGGSYEQYF
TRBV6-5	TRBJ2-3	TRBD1	CASSKETGADTQYF
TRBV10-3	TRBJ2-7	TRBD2	CAINGLAVGGYEQYF
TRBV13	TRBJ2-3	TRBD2	CASSSPEREMQYF
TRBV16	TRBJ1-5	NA	CASSPPAGPRRSNQPQHF
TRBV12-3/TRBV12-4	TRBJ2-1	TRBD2	CASSRGLAGGAGEQFF
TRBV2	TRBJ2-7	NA	CASSSDSRLSYEQYF
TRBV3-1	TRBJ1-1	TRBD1	CASSLGTGGFAEAFF
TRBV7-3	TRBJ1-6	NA	CAGSLGVSPLHF
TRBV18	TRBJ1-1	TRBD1	CASSFGTAPRGTEAFF
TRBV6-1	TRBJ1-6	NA	CASSEGGFNSPLHF